The clone carrying this T cell receptor (beta chain) was observed at least ten times. A library of TCRbeta sequences, prepared with unique molecular identifiers, was generated. TCRdb re-analysed the PCR reads in MiXCR, keeping a single row per CDR3 protein. The table lists roughly 160,000 distinct CDR3 sequences, around 10% of them singletons. This specimen belongs to a study of T-cell reconstitution after alpha-beta-depleted transplantation in children. Trimming took off 1 base at V and 5 bases at J, with 10 bases between the two ends. The CDR3 extends over 14 amino acids. V usage is TRBV12-3 or TRBV12-4 and J usage is TRBJ2-3; D tentatively reads TRBD1 or TRBD2 (5 bases each). The clonotype originates from a boy between 2 and 10 years old with acute myeloid leukemia, due to receive a stem cell transplant. Source: PBMCs, taken before TCRalphabeta/CD19-depleted stem cell transplant. The CDR3 here is CASSLGGTRDTQYF. In DNA, the CDR3 is TGTGCCAGCAGTTTAGGGGGGACCAGAGATACGCAGTATTTT.